The 9 T cell receptor beta chains given below trace back to one sample, sequenced in a study of patients and donors after allogeneic stem cell transplantation. TCRdb independently ran MiXCR on the RT-PCR reads; one entry per CDR3 protein. The sample includes around 90,000 distinct CDR3 sequences, 40% to 60% of them seen just once. The sequencing sample was made of blood, either unsorted or a sorted T cell fraction (not recorded which). These receptors were collected from a human donor who was either an allogeneic HSCT recipient or a stem cell or donor lymphocyte infusion donor (not recorded which). It is not recorded whose cells these are; they may come from a transplant donor.

This clonotype has a count of ten or more. The chain combines TRBV9 with TRBJ1-2, with D unresolved. V lost 0 bases, J lost 5 bases, and 11 bases lay in between. This CDR3 is 14 amino acids long. Germline V gene data show CDR1 as SGDLS and CDR2 as YYNGEE. This chain's CDR3 is CASSVGDNPYGYTF. CDR3 in DNA: TGTGCCAGCAGCGTAGGCGACAACCCTTATGGCTACACCTTC.

This chain uses TRBV5-1 with TRBJ2-3; D possibly corresponds to TRBD1 (5 bases). The CDR3 covers 17 residues. Germline V gene sequence: CDR1 SGHRS, CDR2 YFSETQ. V was clipped by 4 bases and J by 2 bases, with 20 bases between them. CDR3 DNA: TGCGCCAGCAGCACCGATTGGAAGGGGTCCTACACAGATACGCAGTATTTT. It specifies CASSTDWKGSYTDTQYF.

The chain carries TRBV20-1 and TRBJ1-2, with D possibly TRBD1 on 5 matching bases. There are 16 residues in the CDR3. Germline CDR1 and CDR2: DFQATT and SNEGSKA (reference sequence). V was trimmed by 3 bases and J by 6 bases, leaving 23 bases between them. The CDR3 coding sequence is TGCAGTGCTAGTATAGGGACCCAGGCGTTTTTGGATGGCTACACCTTC. It specifies CSASIGTQAFLDGYTF.

The chain links TRBV6-2 or TRBV6-3 to TRBJ1-5, with unresolved D. This CDR3 has 12 amino acids. Trimming removed 2 bases from V and 5 bases from J, with 4 bases in between. Germline V lookup: CDR1 MNHEY, CDR2 SVGEGT. DNA for the CDR3: TGTGCCAGCAGTTACGAGTATCAGCCCCAGCATTTT. Its protein product is CASSYEYQPQHF.

This clonotype occurred a few times. This rearrangement joins TRBV9 to TRBJ1-2; 8 positions match TRBD1. The V gene end was trimmed by 2 bases and the J gene end by 5 bases; junction bases not matched to a gene: 5. The V gene's germline CDR1 is SGDLS and CDR2 YYNGEE. This CDR3 spans 14 amino acids. CDR3 residues: CASSVSGTGYGYTF. CDR3 bases: TGTGCCAGCAGCGTCTCCGGGACAGGATATGGCTACACCTTC.

The rearrangement links TRBV7-9 to TRBJ1-1; D call uncertain. V was clipped by 0 bases and J by 11 bases, with 7 bases between them. CDR1 is SEHNR, CDR2 FQNEAQ, per germline (reference sequence). The CDR3 is made up of 11 amino acids. The CDR3 nucleotides are TGTGCCAGCAGCTTAGCTCCCAACGCTTTCTTT. Its protein is CASSLAPNAFF.

This chain links TRBV15 with TRBJ2-5; TRBD2 might be the D (6 bases). CDR3 length: 13 residues. The germline V gene encodes CDR1 LNHNV and CDR2 YYDKDF (reference sequence). V shed 8 bases and J shed 5 bases, with 15 bases lying between them. The DNA for the CDR3 is TGTGCCACCGCCCTGGGAGGAGGGGAGACCCAGTACTTC. This encodes CATALGGGETQYF.

This clonotype was observed once. This rearrangement joins TRBV7-2 to TRBJ1-2, with 7 bases aligning to TRBD1. This CDR3 has 14 residues. The trim removed 3 bases at V and 8 bases at J, leaving 9 bases unmatched. CDR1 SGHTA and CDR2 FQGNSA come from the germline V gene. This chain's CDR3 is CASSFDRVGRGYTF. DNA for the CDR3: TGTGCCAGCAGCTTCGACAGGGTTGGGAGAGGCTACACCTTC.

The chain links TRBV4-3 to TRBJ2-5; D unclear. Germline assignment: CDR1 LGHNA and CDR2 YSLEER. This CDR3 has 14 residues. With 1 base removed from V and 3 bases from J, the gap between germline ends came to 9 bases. CDR3 nucleotide sequence: TGCGCCAGCAGCCAAGGTCCCTCAGAAGAGACCCAGTACTTC. It yields the protein CASSQGPSEETQYF.